Below are 20 T cell receptor beta chains sequenced from a single sample in a study of blood T cells in healthy people across ages. It was with a sample-barcoded 5' primer and a J-beta primer mix that a second PCR of roughly 7 to 12 cycles was run. TCRdb reanalysed the 5' RACE reads using MiXCR and keeps one entry per CDR3 protein. Among 500,000 to 650,000 distinct CDR3 sequences listed, about a quarter were seen once. The sample also formed part of further work on T cells of mothers and their children.

Material for sequencing was blood. The receptor set was obtained from a boy aged 2 to 9 in good health.

The V gene is TRBV12-3 or TRBV12-4, the J gene TRBJ2-7, with TRBD2 matching 11 bases. J lost 9 bases, V lost 3 bases, and 7 bases had no gene match. This CDR3 region has 14 residues. The CDR3 loop reads CASSFGLAGGGQYF. Written as DNA, the CDR3 is TGTGCCAGCAGTTTTGGGCTAGCGGGAGGTGGGCAGTACTTC.

The J gene is TRBJ2-5, the V gene TRBV9; 8 nucleotides match TRBD2. Germline lookup yields CDR1 SGDLS and CDR2 YYNGEE. V shed 4 bases and J 5 bases; nucleotides not matched to a gene: 7. This CDR3 has 14 residues. The CDR3 protein is CASSSRTSWETQYF. The CDR3 DNA is TGTGCCAGCAGCTCCCGGACTAGCTGGGAGACCCAGTACTTC.

This clonotype was seen a few times. J is TRBJ2-1 and V is TRBV10-3, with 9 bases fitting TRBD2. This CDR3 contains 16 residues. The J segment lost 6 bases and the V segment lost 6 bases, leaving 12 bases of the junction unmatched. Germline V gives CDR1 ENHRY, CDR2 SYGVKD. CDR3 sequence (DNA): TGTGCCATCAGCGGATCTAGCGGGAAATTCGGCAATGAGCAGTTCTTC. It codes for CAISGSSGKFGNEQFF.

A few counts support this clonotype. V and J are TRBV18 and TRBJ2-1, with D maybe TRBD2 (6 bases). Gene TRBJ2-5 matches the end of the DNA better, so the J call may be wrong. Germline V gene lookup returns CDR1 KGHSH and CDR2 LQKENI. This CDR3 is 13 amino acids long. The CDR3 is CAARGADQETQYF. The CDR3 DNA reads TGTGCCGCGCGCGGGGCAGATCAAGAGACCCAGTACTTC.

This sequence joins TRBV29-1 and TRBJ2-7, with D unresolved. Between the trimmed V and J ends, which lost 0 bases and 2 bases, there was a span of 11 bases. Germline loops: CDR1 SQVTM, CDR2 ANQGSEA. This CDR3 spans 14 amino acids. The DNA for the CDR3 is TGCAGCGTTGAAGATGCGGTTTGGCCCTACGAGCAGTACTTC. Protein product: CSVEDAVWPYEQYF.

The chain is built from TRBV20-1 and TRBJ2-3; 10 bases are a match to TRBD2. The CDR3 length is 15 residues. Per germline, CDR1 DFQATT and CDR2 SNEGSKA (reference sequence). The J segment lost 1 base and the V segment lost 3 bases, leaving 4 bases of the junction unmatched. CDR3 in DNA: TGCAGTGCTAGTGGTCTAGCGGGGGGCACAGATACGCAGTATTTT. This translates into CSASGLAGGTDTQYF.

This clonotype was counted a few times. The chain couples TRBV29-1 to TRBJ1-2; TRBD1 matches at 9 bases. J gave up 4 bases and V 7 bases, and 16 bases lay outside the gene matches. CDR3 length: 16 amino acids. Looked up from germline, CDR1 is SQVTM and CDR2 is ANQGSEA. The CDR3 coding sequence is TGCAGCGCCCATACTGGACAGGGGTCGGGGCCCTATGGCTACACCTTC. As protein: CSAHTGQGSGPYGYTF.

This clonotype was seen a few times. This rearrangement joins TRBV11-2 to TRBJ1-4; D remains ambiguous. This CDR3 is 15 amino acids long. V was trimmed by 4 bases and J by 2 bases, leaving 11 bases between them. The germline gives CDR1 SGHAT, CDR2 FQNNGV. CDR3 nucleotide sequence: TGTGCCAGCAGCTACGGTGTTTCCACTAATGAAAAACTGTTTTTT. Amino acids: CASSYGVSTNEKLFF.

V and J are TRBV20-1 and TRBJ2-7; D possibly corresponds to TRBD2 (6 bases). Germline assignment: CDR1 DFQATT and CDR2 SNEGSKA (reference sequence). The CDR3 contains 13 residues. The ends were cut back, 1 base at V and 3 bases at J, with 10 bases in the middle. CDR3 DNA: TGCAGTGCTAGAGGACTAGGGGACTACGAGCAGTACTTC. This encodes CSARGLGDYEQYF.

The chain has TRBV6-6 and TRBJ2-6, with a tentative D call TRBD1 (5 bases). The V end lost 6 bases, the J end lost 4 bases, and 16 bases lay between the germline ends. The CDR3 length is 16 residues. Per the germline V gene, CDR1 is MNHNY and CDR2 is SVGAGI (reference sequence). The DNA for the CDR3 is TGTGCCAGCAGAGCACAGGCCCCGGCGGGGGCCAACGTCCTGACTTTC. Translating it yields CASRAQAPAGANVLTF.

This sequence joins TRBV5-1 and TRBJ2-5, with a weak D call TRBD1 (5 bases). V shed 4 bases and J shed 5 bases, with 15 bases lying between them. The germline CDR1 and CDR2 sequences are SGHRS and YFSETQ. The CDR3 runs 14 residues. CDR3 in amino acids: CASSPQGVRETQYF. CDR3 in DNA: TGCGCCAGCAGCCCACAAGGGGTACGGGAGACCCAGTACTTC.

The rearrangement joins TRBV28 to TRBJ1-2, with D perhaps TRBD1 (5 bases). Germline loops: CDR1 MDHEN, CDR2 SYDVKM. V dropped 6 bases and J dropped 8 bases, with 25 bases sitting between them. The CDR3 covers 16 residues. The CDR3 DNA is TGTGCCAGCAGCCCAGGGTGGGGAGGGGAGTTTGACGGCTACACCTTC. Its translation: CASSPGWGGEFDGYTF.

There are a few counts of this clonotype. The chain combines TRBV5-1 with TRBJ2-5; D call uncertain. The J call is doubtful: the DNA matches TRBJ2-7 better. The CDR3 has 14 amino acids. Germline V CDR1 and CDR2: SGHRS, YFSETQ. The CDR3 reads CASSLNPGSYEQYF. The CDR3, as DNA: TGCGCCAGCAGCTTGAATCCTGGCTCCTACGAGCAGTACTTC.

The chain is built from TRBV2 and TRBJ2-3; D might be TRBD1 or TRBD2, each matching 5 bases. Germline V gene data show CDR1 as SNHLY and CDR2 as FYNNEI. The CDR3 is made up of 14 amino acids. Trimming stripped 6 bases from V and 3 bases from J, with 13 bases between. The CDR3 nucleotides read TGTGCCAGCAGGGCTGAGGGGTGGACAGATACGCAGTATTTT. Its protein product is CASRAEGWTDTQYF.

This clonotype was seen only a few times. V gene TRBV7-8 combines with J gene TRBJ2-1, with D unclear. V lost 4 bases, J lost 0 bases, and 13 bases lay in between. This CDR3 spans 16 amino acids. Germline-derived CDR1 and CDR2 are SGHVS and FQNEAQ. This chain's CDR3 is CASSSSRPSSYNEQFF. The CDR3 bases are TGTGCCAGCAGCTCTTCCAGGCCGAGCTCCTACAATGAGCAGTTCTTC.

The chain combines TRBV29-1 with TRBJ2-5; TRBD2 matches 8 bases. The trim removed 3 bases at V and 0 bases at J, leaving 6 bases unmatched. This CDR3 region has 15 residues. CDR1 SQVTM and CDR2 ANQGSEA come from the germline V gene. This CDR3 is CSVDSIAGYQETQYF. The CDR3 DNA sequence: TGCAGCGTTGACTCGATAGCGGGGTACCAAGAGACCCAGTACTTC.

The J gene is TRBJ2-7, the V gene TRBV27; D is unresolved. Germline lookup yields CDR1 MNHEY and CDR2 SMNVEV (reference sequence). The CDR3 sequence is 14 residues long. V dropped 4 bases and J dropped 5 bases, with 15 bases sitting between them. The CDR3, as DNA: TGTGCCAGCAGTTCGACCCCTCCTAGTGACGAGCAGTACTTC. Residues: CASSSTPPSDEQYF.

In its sample, this clonotype was seen a few times. The chain links TRBV7-2 to TRBJ2-1; TRBD2 matches 10 bases. V trimming: 6 bases; J trimming: 0 bases; junction bases outside the gene matches: 8. The CDR3 consists of 17 residues. From germline, CDR1 is SGHTA and CDR2 FQGNSA. The CDR3 bases are TGTGCCAGCAGGCCCGGACTAGCGGACGGCTCCTACAATGAGCAGTTCTTC. It yields the protein CASRPGLADGSYNEQFF.

In this sample, this clonotype turned up a few times. V usage is TRBV3-1 and J usage is TRBJ2-2; perhaps TRBD1 as D (5 bases). V gave up 3 bases and J gave up 4 bases, with 6 bases separating them. CDR1 is LGHDT, CDR2 YNNKEL, per germline (reference sequence). The CDR3 length is 13 residues. The CDR3 bases are TGTGCCAGCAGCCACAGGGTCACCGGGGAGCTGTTTTTT. Its protein is CASSHRVTGELFF.

This clonotype has just a few counts. The J gene is TRBJ2-5, the V gene TRBV28, with 8 bases matching TRBD2. CDR1 and CDR2 (germline): MDHEN, SYDVKM. CDR3 length: 12 residues. J gave up 11 bases and V 6 bases, and 8 bases lay outside the gene matches. The CDR3 protein is CASSLSGREQYF. The CDR3 nucleotides are TGTGCCAGCAGCTTAAGCGGGAGAGAGCAGTACTTC.